The following is a T cell receptor (beta chain) sequence with its context. The target antigen is unknown. It was RNA transcripts that yielded the amplified TCR beta CDR3 regions. With the HTBI primer set, the TCR CDR3 went through a first round of RT-PCR. TCRdb analysed the multiplex PCR reads with MiXCR anew, one entry per CDR3 protein. This table holds fewer than 250,000 distinct CDR3 sequences, around 25% found once. Patients showing uncontrolled infection, other autoimmune disease, pregnancy or lactation were ineligible. This specimen belongs to a study of T cells in Graves' hyperthyroidism and ophthalmopathy. In the study overall: Pretreatment peripheral blood was obtained at initial diagnosis. Study-level results: Ophthalmopathy could be told apart from stable hyperthyroidism with a 13 V-J model.

The CDR3 extends over 13 amino acids. Trimming removed 4 bases from V and 1 base from J, with 7 bases in between. Germline V gives CDR1 SNHLY, CDR2 FYNNEI. Sequencing used blood. This rearrangement joins TRBV2 to TRBJ1-2, with D unclear. The sequence derives from a middle-aged woman with Graves' ophthalmopathy. The CDR3 DNA reads TGTGCCAGCAGTGGCAGTCTTAACTATGGCTACACCTTC. Protein product: CASSGSLNYGYTF.